Listed below are T cell receptor beta chains from one sample, sequenced in a study of T cells in Graves' hyperthyroidism and ophthalmopathy. One entry per CDR3 protein, called by TCRdb with MiXCR from the multiplex PCR reads. The table lists 350,000 to 400,000 distinct CDR3 sequences, 18% of them singletons. The sequenced sample consisted of blood. The receptors come from a man aged 18 to 29 with Graves' ophthalmopathy. Each CDR3 is given with its conserved first and last residue. The order of the fields is J gene, V gene, clone size, D gene, CDR3 protein, CDR3 DNA. D genes are given only for firm matches. Not all rows give a size; the values are once, few, many and, for expanded clones, a class.

j_call: TRBJ2-7
v_call: TRBV28
clone_size: NA
d_call: NA
cdr3_aa: CASSPAQARDYEQYF
cdr3_nt: TGTGCCAGCAGCCCCGCTCAGGCCAGGGACTACGAGCAGTACTTC

j_call: TRBJ2-6
v_call: TRBV2
clone_size: NA
d_call: TRBD1
cdr3_aa: CASSAHRDRGLAGANVLTF
cdr3_nt: TGTGCCAGCAGCGCCCACCGGGACAGGGGGCTTGCAGGGGCCAACGTCCTGACTTTC

j_call: TRBJ1-1
v_call: TRBV6-1
clone_size: many
d_call: TRBD1
cdr3_aa: CASSDRGSWSTEAFF
cdr3_nt: TGTGCCAGCAGTGACAGGGGGTCTTGGTCCACTGAAGCTTTCTTT

j_call: TRBJ1-5
v_call: TRBV10-2
clone_size: few
d_call: NA
cdr3_aa: CASSDWVGKPQHF
cdr3_nt: TGCGCCAGCAGTGACTGGGTAGGGAAGCCCCAGCATTTT

j_call: TRBJ1-6
v_call: TRBV7-7
clone_size: NA
d_call: NA
cdr3_aa: CASSEGLNSPLHF
cdr3_nt: TGTGCCAGCAGTGAGGGGCTGAATTCACCCCTCCACTTT

j_call: TRBJ2-5
v_call: TRBV7-2
clone_size: many
d_call: TRBD2
cdr3_aa: CASSFTSGGARETQYF
cdr3_nt: TGTGCCAGCAGCTTTACTAGCGGGGGGGCGAGGGAGACCCAGTACTTC

j_call: TRBJ2-5
v_call: TRBV7-8
clone_size: many
d_call: TRBD1
cdr3_aa: CASSLSNRGGQETQYF
cdr3_nt: TGTGCCAGCAGCTTAAGTAACAGGGGTGGCCAAGAGACCCAGTACTTC

j_call: TRBJ1-2
v_call: TRBV27
clone_size: many
d_call: NA
cdr3_aa: CASSSPGRNYGYTF
cdr3_nt: TGTGCCAGCTCAAGCCCAGGGAGAAACTATGGCTACACCTTC

j_call: TRBJ2-5
v_call: TRBV6-4
clone_size: NA
d_call: TRBD1
cdr3_aa: CASSPTGGVETQYF
cdr3_nt: TGTGCCAGCAGCCCGACAGGGGGCGTGGAGACCCAGTACTTC

j_call: TRBJ2-6
v_call: TRBV28
clone_size: once
d_call: NA
cdr3_aa: CASSYTPTGANVLTF
cdr3_nt: TGTGCCAGCAGTTATACCCCTACTGGGGCCAACGTCCTGACTTTC

j_call: TRBJ1-1
v_call: TRBV15
clone_size: few
d_call: TRBD1
cdr3_aa: CATSRDRGRGTEAFF
cdr3_nt: TGTGCCACCAGCAGGGACAGGGGGCGCGGGACTGAAGCTTTCTTT

j_call: TRBJ2-2
v_call: TRBV19
clone_size: many
d_call: NA
cdr3_aa: CASSVPGELFF
cdr3_nt: TGTGCCAGTAGTGTGCCGGGGGAGCTGTTTTTT

j_call: TRBJ2-1
v_call: TRBV3-1
clone_size: NA
d_call: NA
cdr3_aa: CASSQVLGRGDEQFF
cdr3_nt: TGTGCCAGCAGCCAAGTTTTGGGCAGGGGGGATGAGCAGTTCTTC

j_call: TRBJ1-2
v_call: TRBV6-1
clone_size: NA
d_call: NA
cdr3_aa: CASSGTPGDYGYTF
cdr3_nt: TGTGCCAGCAGTGGGACACCCGGGGACTATGGCTACACCTTC

j_call: TRBJ2-5
v_call: TRBV5-6
clone_size: NA
d_call: NA
cdr3_aa: CASTYGGFQETQYF
cdr3_nt: TGTGCCAGCACCTACGGGGGTTTCCAGGAGACCCAGTACTTC

j_call: TRBJ1-2
v_call: TRBV10-3
clone_size: NA
d_call: NA
cdr3_aa: CAISEQWGGRGYTF
cdr3_nt: TGTGCCATCAGTGAGCAGTGGGGGGGCAGAGGCTACACCTTC

j_call: TRBJ2-3
v_call: TRBV12-3/TRBV12-4
clone_size: many
d_call: TRBD2
cdr3_aa: CASTRLAGFTDTQYF
cdr3_nt: TGTGCCAGCACTAGACTAGCGGGGTTCACAGATACGCAGTATTTT

j_call: TRBJ1-6
v_call: TRBV6-1
clone_size: NA
d_call: NA
cdr3_aa: CASSDRPGRSPLHF
cdr3_nt: TGCGCCAGCAGTGACCGCCCAGGGCGATCACCCCTCCACTTT